Presented here are 9 T cell receptor beta chains from one specimen sequenced in a study of blood T cell repertoires in COVID-19. Sequenced by immunoSEQ multiplex PCR; TCRdb stores in-frame clones only, minus some. Of approximately 210,000 clones listed, about 82% are singletons. The specimen sequenced was peripheral blood. These receptor sequences come from a man aged 55 to 70 with COVID-19, enrolled during active disease.

The gene calls are TRBV5-6 and TRBJ1-1; perhaps TRBD1 as D (6 bases). Germline CDR1 reads SGHDT; CDR2 reads YYEEEE. V was cut by 2 bases and J by 0 bases, with 14 bases left in between. CDR3 length: 16 residues. As DNA, the CDR3 is TGTGCCAGCAGCTTCTCGCGGGGGGCGATGAACACTGAAGCTTTCTTT. Translated: CASSFSRGAMNTEAFF.

This chain links TRBV29-1 with TRBJ1-2, with 7 bases matching TRBD1. Germline lookup yields CDR1 SQVTM and CDR2 ANQGSEA. The trim removed 6 bases at V and 3 bases at J, leaving 1 base unmatched. The CDR3 contains 11 residues. CDR3 amino acids: CSVGQDYGYTF. As DNA, the CDR3 is TGCAGCGTCGGACAGGACTATGGCTACACCTTC.

The genes are TRBV10-3 and TRBJ2-1; a weak D match, TRBD2 (6 bases). The CDR3 extends over 15 amino acids. From germline, CDR1 is ENHRY and CDR2 SYGVKD. Trimming took off 2 bases at V and 4 bases at J, with 12 bases between the two ends. CDR3 in amino acids: CAISEPRTNYNEQFF. CDR3 nucleotide sequence: TGTGCCATCAGTGAGCCAAGGACTAATTACAATGAGCAGTTCTTC.

Only a few counts were recorded for this clone. The chain carries TRBV28 and TRBJ1-2, with D uncertain. This CDR3 spans 15 amino acids. Trimming shortened V by 2 bases and J by 8 bases, and 18 bases separated the two germline ends. Germline CDR1 MDHEN, CDR2 SYDVKM. This CDR3 reads CASSLTRRGFGGYTF. CDR3 nucleotides: TGTGCCAGCAGTTTAACCCGCAGAGGGTTTGGGGGCTACACCTTC.

This chain connects TRBV2 to TRBJ1-5, with 9 positions matching TRBD1. Germline V gene data show CDR1 as SNHLY and CDR2 as FYNNEI. J gave up 6 bases and V 6 bases, and 9 bases lay outside the gene matches. The CDR3 runs to 15 residues. CDR3 nucleotides: TGTGCCAGCAGGGGGGAACAGGGGGCCGGTCAGCCCCAGCATTTT. Its protein product is CASRGEQGAGQPQHF.

The chain employs TRBV29-1 and TRBJ2-7; possibly TRBD2 for D (5 bases). Germline CDR1 and CDR2: SQVTM and ANQGSEA. This CDR3 contains 17 residues. V lost 4 bases to trimming and J lost 3 bases, with 25 bases between them. The CDR3 DNA reads TGCAGCGTTGTACCAGCGGCCTCAGCCCTCGGGGTCTACGAGCAGTACTTC. Encoded protein: CSVVPAASALGVYEQYF.

The chain carries TRBV28 and TRBJ1-5; 9 bases map to TRBD1. The CDR3 sequence is 16 residues long. V was pared by 5 bases and J by 7 bases, with 12 bases of the junction left unmatched. CDR1 is MDHEN and CDR2 is SYDVKM in the germline V gene. As DNA, the CDR3 is TGTGCCAGCAGTCCCCTGATTGGGACAGGGTTCCAGCCCCAGCATTTT. Amino acids: CASSPLIGTGFQPQHF.

The chain couples TRBV5-6 to TRBJ1-1, with D unresolved. Between the trimmed V and J ends, which lost 3 bases and 4 bases, there was a span of 7 bases. The CDR3 has 12 residues. Germline-derived CDR1 and CDR2 are SGHDT and YYEEEE. The DNA for the CDR3 is TGTGCCAGCAGCTATTCGGGCACTGAAGCTTTCTTT. It yields the protein CASSYSGTEAFF.

V gene TRBV4-3 combines with J gene TRBJ2-6, with a possible D match to TRBD1 (7 bases). This CDR3 has 17 amino acids. CDR1 is LGHNA, CDR2 YSLEER, per germline. The V end was cut by 0 bases, the J end by 4 bases, with 13 bases between. The CDR3: CASSQEPGGGGANVLTF. The CDR3 DNA follows: TGCGCCAGCAGCCAAGAGCCCGGAGGGGGCGGGGCCAACGTCCTGACTTTC.